This T cell receptor (beta chain) originates from a study of cytomegalovirus exposure and HLA in healthy donors. Study-wide results and caveats: The records held CMV serostatus as the only immune exposure information. Researchers reported in a later analysis that a missense DCLRE1C variant was tied to TCR beta V- and J-gene trimming. Highest at DRB1 and lowest at HLA-C, TCR association rates differed among HLA loci in a later analysis.

The PCR contained 60 Vbeta and 13 Jbeta primers. TCRdb's table, derived via immunoSEQ multiplex PCR, lists solely in-frame clones and lacks some. Of tens of thousands of clones in the sample, approximately 70% were seen once. For this clone: Antigen unknown.

The CDR3 sequence is 15 residues long. Germline V gives CDR1 GTSNPN, CDR2 SVGIG (reference sequence). V lost 5 bases to trimming and J lost 5 bases, with 19 bases between them. Likely unrecorded immune exposures existed in these nominally healthy donors. Sequencing was performed on PBMCs. The rearrangement uses TRBV30 and TRBJ2-1; tentatively, D is TRBD2 (6 bases). The receptor was derived from a woman between 50 and 59 years old in good health and CMV-seropositive. Here the CDR3 DNA reads TGTGCCTGGGTCACGCGGGGCCGTGGGGACAATGAGCAGTTCTTC. Translating gives CAWVTRGRGDNEQFF.